This note documents a single T cell receptor beta chain sequence. The record originates from a study of cytomegalovirus exposure and HLA in healthy donors. 13 Jbeta primers and 60 Vbeta primers were used for the PCR. Sequencing was performed with immunoSEQ multiplex PCR; in TCRdb, only in-frame clones are kept and a portion is missing. The table records fewer than 200,000 clones, approximately 82% of them present only once. The source material was PBMCs. This sequence was found in a woman between 18 and 29 years old in good health and CMV-seronegative.

CDR3 in amino acids: CASSGGPQETQYF. DNA of the CDR3: TGTGCCAGCAGCGGGGGGCCACAAGAGACCCAGTACTTC. The chain employs TRBV2 and TRBJ2-5, with a possible D match to TRBD2 (7 bases). The CDR3 length is 13 residues. Germline CDR1 is SNHLY and CDR2 is FYNNEI. Trimming took off 6 bases at V and 2 bases at J, with 10 bases between the two ends.